This entry features one T cell receptor (beta chain) sequence. This sample was taken from a study of shared clonotypes between healthy human individuals. This CDR3 contains 13 residues. Germline CDR1 SGHRS, CDR2 YFSETQ. Trimming took off 4 bases at V and 2 bases at J, with 10 bases between the two ends. Repertoires were generated with immunoSEQ multiplex PCR, while TCRdb's copy carries only in-frame clones and drops some. The repertoire includes roughly 300,000 clones, roughly 84% of them detected once, and 15% to 20% sits in the top ten. Input material: memory CD8+ T cells sorted from blood. Subset here: CD45RO+ cells pooled with CCR7-negative TemRA cells. The rearrangement links TRBV5-1 to TRBJ2-7, with D tentatively TRBD1 (6 bases). The origin of this receptor is a man aged 18-30 years in good health. The CDR3 loop reads CASSHRVAYEQYF. In DNA form, the CDR3 reads TGCGCCAGCAGCCACAGGGTAGCCTACGAGCAGTACTTC.